A single sample gave rise to the 22 T cell receptor beta chains below, sequenced in a study of blood T cell repertoires in COVID-19. Only in-frame clones appear in the TCRdb table, and some are missing; sequencing was by immunoSEQ multiplex PCR. The sample yields roughly 280,000 clones, around nine tenths seen once. The source material was peripheral blood. The receptor set was obtained from a man aged 40-50 years with active or convalescent COVID-19.

This chain links TRBV3-1 (or the pseudogene TRBV3-2) with TRBJ2-1; D perhaps matches TRBD2 (6 bases). The CDR3 runs to 18 residues. Trimming took off 5 bases at V and 0 bases at J, with 20 bases between the two ends. The germline CDR1 and CDR2 sequences are LGHDT and YNNKEL (reference sequence). The CDR3 is CASSNLNGGSDSYNEQFF. The CDR3 DNA reads as TGTGCCAGCAGCAATTTAAACGGGGGTTCGGACTCCTACAATGAGCAGTTCTTC.

V and J are TRBV19 and TRBJ2-7; 10 bases agree with TRBD1. In germline, CDR1 is LNHDA, CDR2 SQIVND (reference sequence). J gave up 4 bases and V 6 bases, and 6 bases lay outside the gene matches. CDR3 length: 14 residues. CDR3 residues: CASRGQGKWYEQYF. The CDR3 DNA reads as TGTGCCAGTAGGGGACAGGGGAAATGGTACGAGCAGTACTTC.

This chain connects TRBV27 to TRBJ2-1; 11 bases match TRBD1. The V gene end was trimmed by 6 bases and the J gene end by 6 bases; junction bases not matched to a gene: 7. CDR1 is MNHEY and CDR2 is SMNVEV in the germline V gene (reference sequence). The CDR3 has 15 amino acids. The CDR3 coding sequence is TGTGCCAGCAGAGCCCGGGACAGGGGGGTCAATGAGCAGTTCTTC. Translated, it gives CASRARDRGVNEQFF.

The chain has TRBV10-2 and TRBJ1-2; the match to TRBD1 covers 12 bases. J gave up 8 bases and V 6 bases, and 10 bases lay outside the gene matches. The germline CDR1 and CDR2 sequences are WSHSY and SAAADI. The CDR3 has 15 residues. The CDR3 region is CASSATPGTGGGYTF. In DNA, the CDR3 is TGCGCCAGCAGCGCGACACCGGGGACAGGGGGCGGCTACACCTTC.

This clone appeared once. The CDR3 loop is CASSQAGFGYTF. CDR3 nucleotide sequence: TGTGCCAGCAGCCAAGCAGGGTTTGGCTACACCTTC. The chain carries TRBV14 and TRBJ1-2; TRBD1 might be the D (5 bases). Per the germline V gene, CDR1 is SGHDN and CDR2 is FVKESK. V was pared by 1 base and J by 7 bases, with 7 bases between. The CDR3 covers 12 residues.

The rearrangement uses TRBV18 and TRBJ1-4; TRBD1 matches at 10 bases. The CDR3 has 15 residues. Germline lookup yields CDR1 KGHSH and CDR2 LQKENI. The J segment lost 8 bases and the V segment lost 1 base, leaving 4 bases of the junction unmatched. The CDR3 loop reads CASSPRDRGLEKLFF. The CDR3 nucleotides are TGTGCCAGCTCACCACGGGACAGGGGTTTAGAAAAACTGTTTTTT.

The chain combines TRBV6-6 with TRBJ2-1; 10 bases fit TRBD2. Per germline, CDR1 MNHNY and CDR2 SVGAGI (reference sequence). The CDR3 spans 15 residues. V was pared by 6 bases and J by 5 bases, with 7 bases of the junction left unmatched. The CDR3 spells CASSPAGGLNNEQFF. The DNA for the CDR3 is TGTGCCAGCAGCCCAGCGGGGGGGCTGAACAATGAGCAGTTCTTC.

The chain has TRBV4-1 and TRBJ1-5, with D possibly being TRBD1 (6 bases). The CDR3 is 14 amino acids. The V and J ends lost 3 bases and 4 bases respectively, with 10 bases between them. CDR1 is MGHRA and CDR2 is YSYEKL in the germline V gene. DNA for the CDR3: TGCGCCAGCAGCCAGGGGACACAAAATCAGCCCCAGCATTTT. This translates into CASSQGTQNQPQHF.

The chain employs TRBV6-5 and TRBJ1-2; the D gene is possibly TRBD1 (5 bases). Germline CDR1 MNHEY, CDR2 SVGAGI. The CDR3 spans 13 residues. Trimming took off 6 bases at V and 7 bases at J, with 15 bases between the two ends. CDR3 DNA: TGTGCCAGCAGCCGCGGGGACCCCGTTGGCTACACCTTC. Amino acid sequence: CASSRGDPVGYTF.

V gene TRBV11-2 combines with J gene TRBJ2-7; TRBD2 aligns across 10 bases. J gave up 6 bases and V 1 base, and 9 bases lay outside the gene matches. This CDR3 has 16 amino acids. Germline V lookup: CDR1 SGHAT, CDR2 FQNNGV. The CDR3 sequence: CASSLAQLAGKSEQYF. The DNA of the CDR3 is TGTGCCAGCAGCTTAGCCCAACTAGCGGGGAAATCCGAGCAGTACTTC.

The chain combines TRBV6-5 with TRBJ1-1, with a weak D call TRBD1 (6 bases). The CDR3 length is 15 residues. Trimming shortened V by 6 bases and J by 1 base, and 15 bases separated the two germline ends. Germline CDR1 reads MNHEY; CDR2 reads SVGAGI. DNA of the CDR3: TGTGCCAGCAGACAGGGAAGGTTCCCGAACACTGAAGCTTTCTTT. Translating it yields CASRQGRFPNTEAFF.

The chain recombines TRBV12-3 or TRBV12-4 with TRBJ2-2; TRBD1 matches at 7 bases. CDR3 length: 13 residues. V was pared by 5 bases and J by 6 bases, with 3 bases of the junction left unmatched. The CDR3 protein is CASSGTASGELFF. CDR3 in DNA: TGTGCCAGCAGTGGGACAGCGTCCGGGGAGCTGTTTTTT.

The chain uses TRBV24-1 and TRBJ2-1; perhaps TRBD2 as D (6 bases). Trimming took off 3 bases at V and 8 bases at J, with 7 bases between the two ends. The CDR3 has 12 amino acids. CDR1 is KGHDR, CDR2 SFDVKD, per germline. The CDR3 is CATSDAGYEQFF. The CDR3 nucleotides read TGTGCCACCAGTGATGCGGGGTATGAGCAGTTCTTC.

The chain uses TRBV24-1 and TRBJ2-1; no firm D call. The CDR3 covers 16 residues. Germline V gene data show CDR1 as KGHDR and CDR2 as SFDVKD. Trimming took off 7 bases at V and 0 bases at J, with 15 bases between the two ends. CDR3 nucleotides: TGTGCCACCAGCGCTAGAGACTTTCGCTCCTACAATGAGCAGTTCTTC. Its protein is CATSARDFRSYNEQFF.

V gene TRBV2 combines with J gene TRBJ1-1; weak D call: TRBD1 (6 bases). Germline values: CDR1 SNHLY, CDR2 FYNNEI. CDR3 size: 15 residues. V lost 4 bases and J lost 5, with 17 bases in between. CDR3 bases: TGTGCCAGCAGTGGCCAGGGGTTGGGCTCGACTGAAGCTTTCTTT. Protein product: CASSGQGLGSTEAFF.

The genes are TRBV2 and TRBJ1-5; D unresolved. The CDR3 is made up of 13 amino acids. Trimming removed 7 bases at V and 3 bases at J, with 10 bases between. CDR1 and CDR2 (germline): SNHLY, FYNNEI. The CDR3 loop reads CASKSENNQPQHF. The CDR3, as DNA: TGTGCCAGCAAATCAGAAAACAATCAGCCCCAGCATTTT. Full variable domain (missing parts from reference TRBV2 and TRBJ1-5): EPEVTQTPSHQVTQMGQEVILRCVPISNHLYFYWYRQILGQKVEFLVSFYNNEISEKSEIFDDQFSVERPDGSNFTLKIRSTKLEDSAMYFCASKSENNQPQHFGDGTRLSIL.

This chain joins TRBV5-1 and TRBJ2-2; D gene unclear. Germline values: CDR1 SGHRS, CDR2 YFSETQ. The CDR3 sequence is 13 residues long. V lost 2 bases and J 8 bases, leaving 10 bases between the germline ends. CDR3 coding DNA: TGCGCCAGCAGCTTCTCGACTCCGGGGGAGCTGTTTTTT. Residues: CASSFSTPGELFF.

The V and J genes are TRBV6-1 and TRBJ1-4; unclear D gene. CDR1 and CDR2 from the germline V gene are MNHNS and SASEGT. The V end lost 5 bases, the J end lost 6 bases, and 10 bases lay between the germline ends. CDR3 length: 13 residues. CDR3 residues: CASSSSTDEKLFF. The CDR3 bases are TGTGCCAGCAGTTCCAGTACAGATGAAAAACTGTTTTTT.

This clone was seen more than once but under ten times. The chain employs TRBV6-5 and TRBJ1-2, with D possibly TRBD1 on 6 matching bases. V lost 3 bases and J lost 0, with 11 bases in between. Germline V gene sequence: CDR1 MNHEY, CDR2 SVGAGI. This CDR3 spans 15 amino acids. The CDR3 nucleotides read TGTGCCAGCAGTTATAGGGGGTTAGCTAACTATGGCTACACCTTC. Translated, it gives CASSYRGLANYGYTF.

A few counts support this clone. The chain carries TRBV5-8 and TRBJ1-2; D not certain. CDR3 length: 13 amino acids. V was cut by 4 bases and J by 3 bases, with 10 bases left in between. Germline V CDR1 and CDR2: SGHTS, YDEGEE. DNA of the CDR3: TGTGCCAGCAGCCCCCGGCGGGACTATGGCTACACCTTC. Translating it yields CASSPRRDYGYTF.

The V call is TRBV19, the J call TRBJ2-1, with D unclear. The V end lost 1 base, the J end lost 5 bases, and 3 bases lay between the germline ends. The CDR3 has 12 residues. Germline V gene data show CDR1 as LNHDA and CDR2 as SQIVND (reference sequence). Here the CDR3 DNA reads TGTGCCAGTAGTATAGGTAACAATGAGCAGTTCTTC. Translated: CASSIGNNEQFF.

The chain employs TRBV9 and TRBJ1-1, with D unclear. The V end lost 3 bases, the J end lost 0 bases, and 6 bases lay between the germline ends. The germline V gene has CDR1 SGDLS and CDR2 YYNGEE. This CDR3 has 13 residues. The CDR3 protein is CASSAAVNTEAFF. The CDR3 bases are TGTGCCAGCAGCGCCGCAGTGAACACTGAAGCTTTCTTT.